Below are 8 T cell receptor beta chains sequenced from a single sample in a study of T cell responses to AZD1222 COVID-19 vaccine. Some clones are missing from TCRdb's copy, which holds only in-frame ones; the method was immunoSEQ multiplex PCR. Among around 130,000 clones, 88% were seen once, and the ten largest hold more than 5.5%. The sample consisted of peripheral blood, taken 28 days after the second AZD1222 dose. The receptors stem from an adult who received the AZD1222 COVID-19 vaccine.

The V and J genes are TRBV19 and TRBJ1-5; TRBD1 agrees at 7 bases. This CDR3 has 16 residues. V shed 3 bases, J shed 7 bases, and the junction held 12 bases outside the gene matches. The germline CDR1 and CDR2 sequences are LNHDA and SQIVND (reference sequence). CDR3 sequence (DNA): TGTGCCAGTAGTATCCCCCGAGGACAGGTCGGCCAGCCCCAGCATTTT. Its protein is CASSIPRGQVGQPQHF. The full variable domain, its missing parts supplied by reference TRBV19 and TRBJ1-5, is DGGITQSPKYLFRKEGQNVTLSCEQNLNHDAMYWYRQDPGQGLRLIYYSQIVNDFQKGDIAEGYSVSREKKESFPLTVTSAQKNPTAFYLCASSIPRGQVGQPQHFGDGTRLSIL.

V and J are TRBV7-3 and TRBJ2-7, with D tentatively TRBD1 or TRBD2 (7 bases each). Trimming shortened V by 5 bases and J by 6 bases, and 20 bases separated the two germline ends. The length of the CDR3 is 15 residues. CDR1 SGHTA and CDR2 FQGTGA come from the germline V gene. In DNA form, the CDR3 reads TGTGCCAGCAGCCCCCAGGGGGGGGGCTGGAGCGAGCAGTACTTC. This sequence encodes CASSPQGGGWSEQYF.

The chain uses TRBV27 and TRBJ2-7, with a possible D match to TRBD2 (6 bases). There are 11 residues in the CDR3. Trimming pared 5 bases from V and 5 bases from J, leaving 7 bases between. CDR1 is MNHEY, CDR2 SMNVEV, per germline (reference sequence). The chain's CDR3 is CASSGGNEQYF. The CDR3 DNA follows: TGTGCCAGCAGTGGGGGGAACGAGCAGTACTTC.

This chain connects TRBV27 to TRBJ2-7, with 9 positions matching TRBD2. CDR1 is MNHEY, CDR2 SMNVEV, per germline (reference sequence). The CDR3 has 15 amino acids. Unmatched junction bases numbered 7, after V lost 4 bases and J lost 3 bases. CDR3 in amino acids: CASSSHQAGGYEQYF. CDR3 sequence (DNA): TGTGCCAGCAGTTCCCACCAAGCGGGAGGCTACGAGCAGTACTTC.

CDR3 in DNA: TGTGCCAGTAGTATGGGACATAGCAATCAGCCCCAGCATTTT. The encoded protein is CASSMGHSNQPQHF. The V gene is TRBV19, the J gene TRBJ1-5; TRBD1 is a possible D gene (6 bases). The CDR3 is 14 amino acids. Trimming removed 3 bases at V and 0 bases at J, with 6 bases between. Germline V gives CDR1 LNHDA, CDR2 SQIVND (reference sequence).

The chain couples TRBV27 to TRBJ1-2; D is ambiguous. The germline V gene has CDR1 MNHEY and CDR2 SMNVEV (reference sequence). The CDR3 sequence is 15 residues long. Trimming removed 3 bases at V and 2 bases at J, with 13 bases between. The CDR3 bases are TGTGCCAGCAGTTTGGGTCGGGAGAACAACTATGGCTACACCTTC. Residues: CASSLGRENNYGYTF.

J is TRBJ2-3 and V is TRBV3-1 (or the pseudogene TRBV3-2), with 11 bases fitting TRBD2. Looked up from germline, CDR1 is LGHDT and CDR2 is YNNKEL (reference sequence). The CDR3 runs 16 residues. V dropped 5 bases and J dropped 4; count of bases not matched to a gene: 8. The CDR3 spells CASSRTLAGGADTQYF. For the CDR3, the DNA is TGTGCCAGCAGCAGAACCCTAGCGGGGGGTGCAGATACGCAGTATTTT.

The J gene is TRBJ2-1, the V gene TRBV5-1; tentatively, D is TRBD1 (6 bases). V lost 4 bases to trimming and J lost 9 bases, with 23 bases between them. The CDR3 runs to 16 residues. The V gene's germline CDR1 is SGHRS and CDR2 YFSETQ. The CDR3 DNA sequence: TGCGCCAGCAGCCTCTTCTCCGAAACAGGGAACGGTGAGCAGTTCTTC. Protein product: CASSLFSETGNGEQFF.